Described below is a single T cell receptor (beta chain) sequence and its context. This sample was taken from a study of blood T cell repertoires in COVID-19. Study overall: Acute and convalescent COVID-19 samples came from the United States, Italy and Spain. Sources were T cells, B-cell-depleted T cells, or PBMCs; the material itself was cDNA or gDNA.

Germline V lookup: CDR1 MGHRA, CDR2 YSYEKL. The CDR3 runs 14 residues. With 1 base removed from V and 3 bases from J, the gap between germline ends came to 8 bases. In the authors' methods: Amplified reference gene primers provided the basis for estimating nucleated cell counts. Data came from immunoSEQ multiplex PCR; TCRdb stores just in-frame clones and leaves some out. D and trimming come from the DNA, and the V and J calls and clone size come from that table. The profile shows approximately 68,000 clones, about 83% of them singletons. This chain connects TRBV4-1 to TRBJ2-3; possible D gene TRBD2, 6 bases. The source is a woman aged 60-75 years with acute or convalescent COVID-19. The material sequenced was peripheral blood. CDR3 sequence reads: CASSQGLETDTQYF. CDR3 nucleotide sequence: TGCGCCAGCAGCCAAGGACTAGAAACAGATACGCAGTATTTT.